This TCR beta chain was identified in a study of blood T cell repertoires in COVID-19. Whole-study context: The United States, Italy and Spain provided the acute and convalescent COVID-19 samples. PBMCs, B-cell-depleted T cells, or T cells provided the cDNA or gDNA that made up the material.

Germline CDR1 KGHSH, CDR2 LQKENI. V was cut by 5 bases and J by 1 base, with 24 bases left in between. The CDR3 totals 18 residues. Sequenced by immunoSEQ multiplex PCR; TCRdb stores in-frame clones only, minus some. The table has roughly 40,000 clones, around nine tenths seen once. In Seattle, patients joined the study during active infection and were tracked longitudinally. The sequenced sample was peripheral blood. The V call is TRBV18, the J call TRBJ2-7, with a weak D call TRBD1 (6 bases). This clonotype was obtained from a man aged 50 to 60 with COVID-19, enrolled during active disease. The CDR3 sequence is CASSSRGRGEKWSYEQYF. In DNA, the CDR3 is TGTGCCAGCTCATCCCGGGGCAGGGGTGAGAAGTGGTCCTACGAGCAGTACTTC.